This T cell receptor beta chain emerged from a study of T cells in localized non-small cell lung cancer. CDR1 and CDR2 from the germline V gene are SGHRS and YFSETQ. Unmatched junction bases numbered 6, after V lost 4 bases and J lost 0 bases. This CDR3 comprises 16 residues. Sequencing was performed with immunoSEQ multiplex PCR; in TCRdb, only in-frame clones are kept and a portion is missing. The sample contains fewer than 90,000 clones, around 80% of which appear only once. This sequence was found in a man between 40 and 70 years old with stage II squamous cell lung carcinoma. The chain is built from TRBV5-1 and TRBJ1-3, with TRBD1 identical over 8 bases. Sequencing used PBMCs, obtained before any cancer treatment. The CDR3 DNA reads as TGCGCCAGCAGCCGCGGGACAGGTCTCTCTGGAAACACCATATATTTT. This gives the protein CASSRGTGLSGNTIYF.